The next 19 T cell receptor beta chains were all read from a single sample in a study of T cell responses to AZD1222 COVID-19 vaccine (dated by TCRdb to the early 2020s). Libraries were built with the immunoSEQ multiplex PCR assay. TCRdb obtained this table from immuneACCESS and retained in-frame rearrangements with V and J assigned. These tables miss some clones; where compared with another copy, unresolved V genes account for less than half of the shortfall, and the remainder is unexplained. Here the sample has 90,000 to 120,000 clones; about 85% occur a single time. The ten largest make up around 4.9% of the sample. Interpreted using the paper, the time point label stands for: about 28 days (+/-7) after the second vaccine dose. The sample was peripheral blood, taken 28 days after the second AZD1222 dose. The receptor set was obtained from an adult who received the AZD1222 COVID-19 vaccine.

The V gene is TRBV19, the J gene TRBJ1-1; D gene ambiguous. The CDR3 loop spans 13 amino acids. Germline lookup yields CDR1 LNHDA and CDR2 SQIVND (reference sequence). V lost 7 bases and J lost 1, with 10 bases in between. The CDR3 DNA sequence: TGTGCCAGTACCATGACAAGGAACACTGAAGCTTTCTTT. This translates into CASTMTRNTEAFF.

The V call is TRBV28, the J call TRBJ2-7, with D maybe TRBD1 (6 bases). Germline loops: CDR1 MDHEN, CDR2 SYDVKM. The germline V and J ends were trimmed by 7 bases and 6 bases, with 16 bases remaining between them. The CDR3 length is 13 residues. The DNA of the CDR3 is TGTGCCAGCACTTCCCCAGGGGCGGGCGAGCAGTACTTC. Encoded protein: CASTSPGAGEQYF.

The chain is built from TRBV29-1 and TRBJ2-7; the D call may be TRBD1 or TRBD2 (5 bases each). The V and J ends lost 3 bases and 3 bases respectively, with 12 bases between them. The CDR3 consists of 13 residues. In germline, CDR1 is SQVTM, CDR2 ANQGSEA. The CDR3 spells CSVDPGRYYEQYF. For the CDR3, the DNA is TGCAGCGTTGACCCGGGACGGTACTACGAGCAGTACTTC.

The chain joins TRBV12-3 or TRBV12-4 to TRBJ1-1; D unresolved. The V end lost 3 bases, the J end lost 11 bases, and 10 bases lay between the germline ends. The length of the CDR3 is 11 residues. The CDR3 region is CASSLAGGAFF. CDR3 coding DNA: TGTGCCAGCAGTTTGGCCGGAGGGGCTTTCTTT.

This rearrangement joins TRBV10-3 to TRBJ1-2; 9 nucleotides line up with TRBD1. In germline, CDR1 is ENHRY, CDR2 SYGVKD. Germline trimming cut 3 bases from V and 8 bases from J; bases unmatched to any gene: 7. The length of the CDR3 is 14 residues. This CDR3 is CAISDLGDRVGYTF. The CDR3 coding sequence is TGTGCCATCAGTGATTTAGGGGACAGGGTCGGCTACACCTTC.

CDR3 coding DNA: TGTGCCAGCAGTTTTAATCGGGGAACGAGCAATCAGCCCCAGCATTTT. Amino acid sequence: CASSFNRGTSNQPQHF. The rearrangement uses TRBV28 and TRBJ1-5; no definite D call. The CDR3 is made up of 16 amino acids. CDR1 is MDHEN, CDR2 SYDVKM, per germline. Trimming cost V 3 bases and J 1 base, with 13 bases left between them.

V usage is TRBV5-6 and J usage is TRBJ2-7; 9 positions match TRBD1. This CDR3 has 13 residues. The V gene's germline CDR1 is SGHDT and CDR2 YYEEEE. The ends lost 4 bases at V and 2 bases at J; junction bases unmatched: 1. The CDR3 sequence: CASSGTGTYEQYF. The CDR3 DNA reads TGTGCCAGCAGCGGGACAGGGACCTACGAGCAGTACTTC.

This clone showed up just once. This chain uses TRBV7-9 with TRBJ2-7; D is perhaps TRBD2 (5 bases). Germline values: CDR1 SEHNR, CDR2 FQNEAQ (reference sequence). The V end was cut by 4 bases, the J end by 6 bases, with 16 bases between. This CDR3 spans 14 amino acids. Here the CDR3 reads CASSYPVEVGEQYF. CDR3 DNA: TGTGCCAGCAGCTACCCCGTGGAGGTTGGCGAGCAGTACTTC.

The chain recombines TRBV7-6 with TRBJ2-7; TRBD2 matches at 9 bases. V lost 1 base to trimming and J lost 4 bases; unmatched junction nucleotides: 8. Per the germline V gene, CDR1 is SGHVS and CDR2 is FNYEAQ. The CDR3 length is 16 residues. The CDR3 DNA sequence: TGTGCCAGCAGCTTAGGTGGTAGCGGGGGAGCGTACGAGCAGTACTTC. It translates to CASSLGGSGGAYEQYF.

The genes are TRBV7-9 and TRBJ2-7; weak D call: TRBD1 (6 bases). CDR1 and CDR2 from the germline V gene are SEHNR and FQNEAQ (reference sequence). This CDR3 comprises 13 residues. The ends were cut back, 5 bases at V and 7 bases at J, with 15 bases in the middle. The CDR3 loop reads CASSQHRVGEQYF. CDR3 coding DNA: TGTGCCAGCAGCCAACACAGGGTGGGGGAGCAGTACTTC.

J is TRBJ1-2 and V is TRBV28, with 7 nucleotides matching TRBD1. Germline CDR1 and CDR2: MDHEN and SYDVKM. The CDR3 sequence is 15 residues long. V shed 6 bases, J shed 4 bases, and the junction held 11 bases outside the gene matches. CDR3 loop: CASSPQGTKPYGYTF. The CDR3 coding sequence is TGTGCCAGCAGCCCACAGGGGACTAAACCCTATGGCTACACCTTC.

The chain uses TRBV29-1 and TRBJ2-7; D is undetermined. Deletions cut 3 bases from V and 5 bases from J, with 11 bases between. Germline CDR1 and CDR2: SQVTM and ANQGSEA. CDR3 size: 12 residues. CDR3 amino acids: CSVDGTSDEQYF. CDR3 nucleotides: TGCAGCGTTGATGGCACTTCGGACGAGCAGTACTTC.

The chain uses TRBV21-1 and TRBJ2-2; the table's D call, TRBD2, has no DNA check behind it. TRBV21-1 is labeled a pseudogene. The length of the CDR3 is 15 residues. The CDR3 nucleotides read TGTGCCAGCAGCAAAGGCCCGACTGGGAAACGGGGAGCTGTTTTT. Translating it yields CASSKGPTGKRGAVF.

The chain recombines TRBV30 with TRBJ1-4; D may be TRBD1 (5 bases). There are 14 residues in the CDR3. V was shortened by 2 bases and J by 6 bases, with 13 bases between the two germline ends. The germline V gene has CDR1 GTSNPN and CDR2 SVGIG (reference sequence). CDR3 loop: CAWSWGVHDEKLFF. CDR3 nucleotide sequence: TGTGCCTGGAGTTGGGGGGTCCATGATGAAAAACTGTTTTTT.

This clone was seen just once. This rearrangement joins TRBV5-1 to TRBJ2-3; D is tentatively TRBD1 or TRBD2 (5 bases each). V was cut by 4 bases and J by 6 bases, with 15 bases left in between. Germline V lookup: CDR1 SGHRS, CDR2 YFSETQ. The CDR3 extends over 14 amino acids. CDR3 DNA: TGCGCCAGCAGCCTTATGGGACCGGCGGATACGCAGTATTTT. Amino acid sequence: CASSLMGPADTQYF.

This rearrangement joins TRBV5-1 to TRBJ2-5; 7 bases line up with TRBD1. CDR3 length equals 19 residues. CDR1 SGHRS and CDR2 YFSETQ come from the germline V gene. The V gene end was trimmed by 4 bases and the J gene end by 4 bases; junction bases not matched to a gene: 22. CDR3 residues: CASSRHSPGQRVFRETQYF. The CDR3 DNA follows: TGCGCCAGCAGCCGACATTCACCGGGACAGAGAGTATTTCGAGAGACCCAGTACTTC.

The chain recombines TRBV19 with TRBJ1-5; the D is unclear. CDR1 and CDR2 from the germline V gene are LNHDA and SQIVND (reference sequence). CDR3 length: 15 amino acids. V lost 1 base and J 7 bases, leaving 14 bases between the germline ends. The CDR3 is CASSIGKTPGQPQHF. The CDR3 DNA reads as TGTGCCAGTAGTATAGGTAAGACGCCCGGGCAGCCCCAGCATTTT.

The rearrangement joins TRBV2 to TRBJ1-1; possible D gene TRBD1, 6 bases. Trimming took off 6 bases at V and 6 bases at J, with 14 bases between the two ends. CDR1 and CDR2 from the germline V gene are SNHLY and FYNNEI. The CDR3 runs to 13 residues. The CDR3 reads CASSFRDTAEAFF. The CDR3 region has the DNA TGTGCCAGCAGCTTCCGGGACACGGCTGAAGCTTTCTTT.

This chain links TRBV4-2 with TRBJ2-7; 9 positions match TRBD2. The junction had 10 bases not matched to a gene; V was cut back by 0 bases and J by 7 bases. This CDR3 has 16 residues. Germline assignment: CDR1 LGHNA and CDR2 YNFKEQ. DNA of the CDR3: TGTGCCAGCAGCCAAGATCTAATAGCGGGGGCGTGGGAGCAGTACTTC. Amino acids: CASSQDLIAGAWEQYF.